This TCR beta chain is from a study of CD8+ T cells in alopecia areata (dated by TCRdb to the late 2010s). Turning to the overall study: Treated patients were enrolled in an open-label pilot trial of oral tofacitinib, 5 to 10 mg twice daily, for moderate-to-severe alopecia areata. Clonality in the scalp was compared among normal scalp (n=4), patchy alopecia areata scalp (n=8), and alopecia totalis/universalis scalp (n=8). Disease severity in treated patients was measured with the SALT score, which quantifies the percentage of affected scalp surface area. Tofacitinib-treated patients had biopsies at baseline and at 4 and 24 weeks of treatment, with a later scalp biopsy in several patients. On the human side, TCRbeta sequencing was run on scalp tissue and on sorted CD4+ and CD8+ peripheral blood T cells from healthy controls and from alopecia areata patients with either patchy or totalis/universalis disease. TCRbeta CDR3 regions were amplified by immunoSEQ multiplex PCR using 35 Vbeta forward and 13 Jbeta reverse primers. To study T cell clonal expansion in alopecia areata, the researchers applied high-throughput TCRbeta sequencing to both the C3H/HeJ mouse model and human patients. Tofacitinib was given for 6 to 18 months, followed by 6 months of follow-up off drug to assess delayed response and recurrence. RNA was extracted with the PAXgene miRNA kit for fixed scalp, the miRNeasy kit for PBMCs, and the RNeasy kit for mouse skin. Broad study findings and their caveats: Many expanded lesional clones persisted in scalp and blood during tofacitinib treatment, which may partly explain relapse after stopping treatment. Higher clonality and more expanded CD8+ clones were observed in lesional scalp than in normal scalp, particularly in alopecia totalis/universalis, a finding suggestive of antigenic drive. Resident alphabeta T cells in normal human skin are also sequenced, complicating scalp TCR repertoire analysis, unlike mouse skin dominated by gammadelta T cells. Because the treated cohort was small and included a single nonresponder, larger studies are needed to assess links between baseline CD8+ expansion and response. Scalp clonality and the number of expanded CD8+ clones among the top 100 scalp clones were significantly decreased by tofacitinib. Shared TCR sequences between patients were less evident than in mice, which may be partly attributable to HLA diversity in the patient population.

The library came from the immunoSEQ multiplex PCR assay. To provide template for TCR sequencing, every sample had RNA extracted and reverse transcribed into cDNA. First-strand cDNA was synthesized with SuperScript III using a 2:1 mix of oligo-dT and random hexamers. A synthetic immune receptor repertoire was used to measure amplification bias, and any remaining bias was corrected computationally. Per the original workflow: Raw reads were preprocessed for error removal, and CDR3 was defined according to IMGT conventions as running from the conserved cysteine to phenylalanine. Clonality was calculated as 1 minus Shannon entropy normalized by log2 of the number of productive unique TCRs. Scalp TCRbeta sequences were cross-referenced with sorted blood CD4 and CD8 repertoires so that the CD4 or CD8 identity of scalp clones could be inferred. The immuneACCESS repertoire file appears here via TCRdb, limited to in-frame rearrangements. These files lack a portion of the clones; in checked studies, under half of the deficit traces to unresolved V genes, and the cause of the others is not known. V, J and clone size reflect that table, while D and trimming were determined from the DNA. The sample contains around 290,000 clones, 55% to 75% of them found a single time. The ten largest clonotypes hold roughly 1.8% of the sample.

About this clone: Its binding antigen is unknown. No base quality information exists; no much larger clone differs at one position.

Measured from the cysteine to the phenylalanine, the CDR3 is 12 residues long. Left in the record is the CDR3 DNA by itself, 36 bases read in frame from the first base. V lost 2 bases and J lost 9 bases; the stretch between them is 9 bases long. The germline V gene (reference sequence) yields SGHNT for CDR1 and YYREEE for CDR2. This specimen's time point label, interpreted: roughly 24 weeks on oral tofacitinib. In the paper's terms, the treatment or condition label means: oral pan-JAK inhibitor, 5-10 mg twice daily. Peripheral blood and lesional scalp punch biopsies were obtained from patients with alopecia areata. PBMCs were isolated by density centrifugation and stained for CD3, CD4 and CD8, and CD4+ and CD8+ T cells were sorted on a FACSAria.

Sample: CD4+ T cells sorted from blood, taken at week 24, from a patient treated with tofacitinib. This clonotype was sampled from a human donor with alopecia areata. The chain employs TRBV5-4 and TRBJ2-1, with a tentative D gene TRBD2 over 5 matching bases. The nucleotides read TGTGCCAGCAGCTTTGGGAGTTTTGAGCAGTTCTTC. Its coded protein is CASSFGSFEQFF.